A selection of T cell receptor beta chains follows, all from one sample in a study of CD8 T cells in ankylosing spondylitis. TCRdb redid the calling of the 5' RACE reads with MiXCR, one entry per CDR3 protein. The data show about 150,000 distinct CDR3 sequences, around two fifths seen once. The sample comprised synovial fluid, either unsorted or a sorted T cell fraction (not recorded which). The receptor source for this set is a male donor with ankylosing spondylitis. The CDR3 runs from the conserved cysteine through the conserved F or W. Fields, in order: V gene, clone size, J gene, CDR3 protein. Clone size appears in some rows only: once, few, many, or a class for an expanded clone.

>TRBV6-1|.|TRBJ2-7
CASSPSYRSPYEQYF
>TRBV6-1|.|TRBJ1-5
CASRGPYSNQPQHF
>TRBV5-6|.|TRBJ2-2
CASSLDYGTARRTGELFF
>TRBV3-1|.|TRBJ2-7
CASSISRGYEQYF
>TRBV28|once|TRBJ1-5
CASSLLSLQGDLNQPQHF
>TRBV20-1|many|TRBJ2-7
CSARGQVGNQHPYEQYF
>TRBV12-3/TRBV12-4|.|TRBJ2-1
CAGSPGAGGYEQFF
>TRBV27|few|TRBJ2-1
CASSLSLAGYNEQFF
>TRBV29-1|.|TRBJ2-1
CSGRLASGNEQFF
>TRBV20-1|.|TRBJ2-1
CSASTWRGGNEQFF
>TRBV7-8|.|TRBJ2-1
CASSVLRTNLVDEQFF
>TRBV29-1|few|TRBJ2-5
CSVVIRAQETQYF
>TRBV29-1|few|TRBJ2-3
CSVRPLSDTQYF
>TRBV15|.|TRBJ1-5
CATSRDAGQPQHF
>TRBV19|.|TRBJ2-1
CASTRGDGYNEQFF
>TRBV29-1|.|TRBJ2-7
CSVGGTSKSSYEQYF
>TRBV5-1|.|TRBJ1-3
CASSRTAGGNTIYF
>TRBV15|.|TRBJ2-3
CATSRDSRQSTDTQYF
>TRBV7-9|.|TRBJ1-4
CASRRQGREKLFF
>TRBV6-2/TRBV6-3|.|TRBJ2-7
CASKKRVGHEQYF